Sequencing of this T cell receptor (beta chain) was carried out in a study of blood T cells in healthy people across ages. About the study: There was about one barcoded beta molecule captured by template switching per two T cells.

In germline, CDR1 is MNHEY, CDR2 SVGEGT. Trimming shortened V by 1 base and J by 0 bases, and 14 bases separated the two germline ends. There are 17 residues in the CDR3. A sample-barcoded 5' primer and a J-beta primer mix were used in a second PCR of roughly 6 to 12 cycles. TCRdb reanalysed the 5' RACE reads using MiXCR and keeps one entry per CDR3 protein. The sample holds roughly 930,000 distinct CDR3 sequences; 40% to 60% are singletons and the top ten take around an eighth. This sequence originates from a young man in good health. The sample comprised blood. This chain uses TRBV6-2 or TRBV6-3 with TRBJ2-3; unclear D gene. CDR3 protein: CASSYLGIFSSTDTQYF. The CDR3 DNA reads as TGTGCCAGCAGTTACTTGGGAATCTTCTCTAGCACAGATACGCAGTATTTT.